This entry describes one T cell receptor (beta chain). These data belong to a study of blood T cell repertoires in COVID-19. Study information: Acute-phase and convalescent COVID-19 samples originated in the United States, Italy and Spain. PBMCs, B-cell-depleted T cells, or T cells were the source of the cDNA or gDNA that made up the material.

Germline CDR1 GTSNPN, CDR2 SVGIG (reference sequence). The CDR3 consists of 13 residues. V lost 5 bases and J lost 4, with 12 bases in between. Authors' analysis steps: Amplification from reference gene primers served as the basis for estimated nucleated cell counts. The method was immunoSEQ multiplex PCR; TCRdb's version includes in-frame clones alone and lacks a portion of them. Clonal size and the V and J genes are those of that table, whereas D and trimming came from the DNA. The sample holds 60,000 to 85,000 clones; about 74% are singletons and the top ten take approximately 2.8%. This sequence originates from a human donor with acute or convalescent COVID-19. The donor label of this sample is uncertain. This rearrangement joins TRBV30 to TRBJ1-5; a weak D match, TRBD1 (5 bases). What was sequenced was peripheral blood. CDR3 nucleotides: TGTGCCTGGCAAGGGACTCCGAATCAGCCCCAGCATTTT. Its protein product is CAWQGTPNQPQHF.